This T cell receptor (beta chain) derives from a study of blood T cells in healthy people across ages. Per germline, CDR1 MGHRA and CDR2 YSYEKL. The CDR3 sequence is 14 residues long. V shed 2 bases and J shed 4 bases, with 10 bases lying between them. The second PCR ran roughly 6 to 11 cycles with a sample-barcoded 5' primer and J-beta primers. Via MiXCR, TCRdb re-called the 5' RACE reads, giving one row per CDR3 protein. The sample contains about 1 million distinct CDR3 sequences, 35% to 50% of which appear only once. This clonotype was recorded a few times. The chain links TRBV4-1 to TRBJ2-3; D gene ambiguous. The sequence came from a woman aged 55-69 years in good health. The sequenced sample consisted of blood. CDR3 sequence: CASSQSSRADTQYF. The CDR3 DNA sequence: TGCGCCAGCAGCCAATCCTCTAGAGCAGATACGCAGTATTTT.